The rows below give T cell receptor beta chains drawn from one sample of a study of T cells in Graves' hyperthyroidism and ophthalmopathy. TCRdb fed the multiplex PCR reads into MiXCR, producing one record per CDR3 protein. This table has hundreds of thousands of distinct CDR3 sequences, around 20% appearing once. The sample consisted of blood. These receptors were taken from a young man with Graves' ophthalmopathy. Each CDR3 is given with its conserved first and last residue. The D gene is left open where the match is weak. Only part of the rows carry a size: once, few, many, or a class if the clone is expanded.

V gene: TRBV6-1; J gene: TRBJ2-5; clone size: few; D gene: TRBD1; CDR3 protein: CASSGQGRGTQYF; CDR3 DNA: TGTGCCAGCAGTGGACAGGGGAGAGGGACCCAGTACTTC
V gene: TRBV7-8; J gene: TRBJ1-5; clone size: NA; D gene: NA; CDR3 protein: CASSLAEGSNQPQHF; CDR3 DNA: TGTGCCAGCAGCTTAGCGGAAGGGTCCAATCAGCCCCAGCATTTT
V gene: TRBV20-1; J gene: TRBJ1-1; clone size: many; D gene: NA; CDR3 protein: CSAATMALSMNTEAFF; CDR3 DNA: TGCAGTGCTGCGACAATGGCATTATCCATGAACACTGAAGCTTTCTTT
V gene: TRBV7-2; J gene: TRBJ2-7; clone size: NA; D gene: NA; CDR3 protein: CASSLGPAGEQYF; CDR3 DNA: TGTGCCAGCAGCTTAGGACCGGCAGGGGAGCAGTACTTC
V gene: TRBV7-9; J gene: TRBJ2-5; clone size: NA; D gene: NA; CDR3 protein: CASSTLETQYF; CDR3 DNA: TGTGCCAGCAGCACTTTAGAGACCCAGTACTTC
V gene: TRBV5-1; J gene: TRBJ2-1; clone size: NA; D gene: NA; CDR3 protein: CASSLELKNEQFF; CDR3 DNA: TGCGCCAGCAGCTTGGAATTGAAGAATGAGCAGTTCTTC
V gene: TRBV27; J gene: TRBJ2-5; clone size: few; D gene: NA; CDR3 protein: CASSLFTRGGPETQYF; CDR3 DNA: TGTGCCAGCAGTTTGTTTACCAGGGGAGGGCCCGAGACCCAGTACTTC
V gene: TRBV20-1; J gene: TRBJ1-5; clone size: few; D gene: TRBD1; CDR3 protein: CSARETGTADSNQPQHF; CDR3 DNA: TGCAGTGCTAGAGAAACCGGGACAGCGGATAGCAATCAGCCCCAGCATTTT
V gene: TRBV14; J gene: TRBJ1-1; clone size: NA; D gene: TRBD1; CDR3 protein: CASSLGQGGPEAFF; CDR3 DNA: TGTGCCAGCAGCTTGGGACAGGGGGGACCTGAAGCTTTCTTT
V gene: TRBV6-1; J gene: TRBJ2-5; clone size: many; D gene: TRBD1; CDR3 protein: CASSETQGARETQYF; CDR3 DNA: TGTGCCAGCAGTGAGACACAGGGGGCGAGGGAGACCCAGTACTTC
V gene: TRBV2; J gene: TRBJ1-5; clone size: many; D gene: NA; CDR3 protein: CASSEDRAGFGNQPQHF; CDR3 DNA: TGTGCCAGCAGTGAAGACAGGGCAGGCTTTGGCAATCAGCCCCAGCATTTT
V gene: TRBV27; J gene: TRBJ2-5; clone size: few; D gene: TRBD1; CDR3 protein: CASSLGTGGKTQYF; CDR3 DNA: TGTGCCAGCAGTTTGGGGACAGGGGGGAAGACCCAGTACTTC
V gene: TRBV28; J gene: TRBJ2-7; clone size: many; D gene: NA; CDR3 protein: CASRHTGRLSYEQYF; CDR3 DNA: TGTGCCAGCAGACATACAGGGCGCCTCTCCTACGAGCAGTACTTC
V gene: TRBV27; J gene: TRBJ1-6; clone size: NA; D gene: TRBD1; CDR3 protein: CASRPDRVGSSPLHF; CDR3 DNA: TGTGCCAGCAGACCGGACAGGGTAGGGAGTTCACCCCTCCACTTT
V gene: TRBV28; J gene: TRBJ2-5; clone size: few; D gene: NA; CDR3 protein: CASSWVGEGAQYF; CDR3 DNA: TGTGCCAGCAGTTGGGTGGGGGAAGGGGCCCAGTACTTC
V gene: TRBV29-1; J gene: TRBJ1-2; clone size: few; D gene: TRBD1; CDR3 protein: CSSRGTGGADYGYTF; CDR3 DNA: TGCAGCTCGAGGGGGACAGGGGGCGCAGACTATGGCTACACCTTC
V gene: TRBV20-1; J gene: TRBJ2-7; clone size: NA; D gene: TRBD2; CDR3 protein: CSAEKSGRDYEQYF; CDR3 DNA: TGCAGTGCTGAAAAGAGCGGGAGAGACTACGAGCAGTACTTC
V gene: TRBV3-1; J gene: TRBJ2-1; clone size: many; D gene: NA; CDR3 protein: CASTPDTRRYNEQFF; CDR3 DNA: TGTGCCAGCACCCCGGACACCAGGAGGTACAATGAGCAGTTCTTC
V gene: TRBV27; J gene: TRBJ2-7; clone size: few; D gene: TRBD2; CDR3 protein: CASSLRASGSSYEQYF; CDR3 DNA: TGTGCCAGCAGTTTACGGGCTAGCGGGAGCTCCTACGAGCAGTACTTC
V gene: TRBV7-9; J gene: TRBJ2-5; clone size: many; D gene: TRBD2; CDR3 protein: CASSPRTSGTETQYF; CDR3 DNA: TGTGCCAGCAGCCCTAGGACTAGCGGGACGGAGACCCAGTACTTC
V gene: TRBV20-1; J gene: TRBJ2-1; clone size: NA; D gene: NA; CDR3 protein: CSARDGSVSSYNEQFF; CDR3 DNA: TGCAGTGCTAGAGATGGTAGCGTAAGCTCCTACAATGAGCAGTTCTTC
V gene: TRBV20-1; J gene: TRBJ2-2; clone size: few; D gene: NA; CDR3 protein: CSARNGGGTGELFF; CDR3 DNA: TGCAGTGCTAGAAATGGGGGTGGGACCGGGGAGCTGTTTTTT
V gene: TRBV9; J gene: TRBJ1-2; clone size: NA; D gene: NA; CDR3 protein: CASSGTGTNYGYTF; CDR3 DNA: TGTGCCAGCAGCGGTACCGGGACTAACTATGGCTACACCTTC
V gene: TRBV4-2; J gene: TRBJ2-2; clone size: NA; D gene: NA; CDR3 protein: CASSPRRGVNTGELFF; CDR3 DNA: TGTGCCAGCAGCCCCCGGCGGGGAGTGAACACCGGGGAGCTGTTTTTT
V gene: TRBV30; J gene: TRBJ1-5; clone size: many; D gene: NA; CDR3 protein: CAWSVRWGLQPQHF; CDR3 DNA: TGTGCCTGGAGTGTACGGTGGGGTTTGCAGCCCCAGCATTTT
V gene: TRBV7-9; J gene: TRBJ2-7; clone size: NA; D gene: TRBD1; CDR3 protein: CASSGQGVDEQYF; CDR3 DNA: TGTGCCAGCAGCGGACAGGGGGTCGACGAGCAGTACTTC
V gene: TRBV28; J gene: TRBJ2-3; clone size: many; D gene: NA; CDR3 protein: CASSFAVLGTDTQYF; CDR3 DNA: TGTGCCAGCAGTTTTGCGGTTCTGGGCACAGATACGCAGTATTTT
V gene: TRBV30; J gene: TRBJ2-1; clone size: NA; D gene: TRBD2; CDR3 protein: CAWSVRDRLAAYNEQFF; CDR3 DNA: TGTGCCTGGAGTGTACGAGATCGGCTAGCGGCCTACAATGAGCAGTTCTTC
V gene: TRBV20-1; J gene: TRBJ2-2; clone size: NA; D gene: NA; CDR3 protein: CSAKNRVTGELFF; CDR3 DNA: TGCAGTGCAAAGAACAGGGTCACCGGGGAGCTGTTTTTT
V gene: TRBV7-2; J gene: TRBJ1-5; clone size: many; D gene: NA; CDR3 protein: CASSPGDGSQPQHF; CDR3 DNA: TGTGCCAGCAGCCCAGGGGACGGGTCCCAGCCCCAGCATTTT
V gene: TRBV2; J gene: TRBJ2-5; clone size: many; D gene: NA; CDR3 protein: CASSGGGSQETQYF; CDR3 DNA: TGTGCCAGCAGTGGTGGCGGATCGCAAGAGACCCAGTACTTC
V gene: TRBV28; J gene: TRBJ2-2; clone size: NA; D gene: NA; CDR3 protein: CASRAGTSNTGELFF; CDR3 DNA: TGTGCCAGCAGGGCCGGGACTTCGAACACCGGGGAGCTGTTTTTT
V gene: TRBV11-2; J gene: TRBJ2-7; clone size: NA; D gene: TRBD2; CDR3 protein: CASSLGPGYGLAGPYEQYF; CDR3 DNA: TGTGCCAGCAGCTTAGGTCCGGGATATGGACTAGCGGGGCCTTACGAGCAGTACTTC
V gene: TRBV10-3; J gene: TRBJ1-2; clone size: NA; D gene: TRBD1; CDR3 protein: CAISESQGGEGYTF; CDR3 DNA: TGTGCCATCAGTGAGTCGCAGGGGGGCGAAGGCTACACCTTC
V gene: TRBV6-1; J gene: TRBJ2-2; clone size: NA; D gene: TRBD2; CDR3 protein: CASSPSGAGTGELFF; CDR3 DNA: TGTGCCAGCAGTCCCAGCGGGGCCGGGACCGGGGAGCTGTTTTTT
V gene: TRBV15; J gene: TRBJ2-7; clone size: NA; D gene: TRBD1; CDR3 protein: CATSRDRLTYEQYF; CDR3 DNA: TGTGCCACCAGCAGGGACAGGCTTACCTACGAGCAGTACTTC
V gene: TRBV7-6; J gene: TRBJ2-1; clone size: NA; D gene: TRBD2; CDR3 protein: CASSLRVTSGRANEQLF; CDR3 DNA: TGTGCCAGCAGCTTACGAGTGACTAGCGGGAGGGCCAATGAGCAGCTCTTC
V gene: TRBV6-5; J gene: TRBJ1-2; clone size: once; D gene: NA; CDR3 protein: CASSYGDLGPYGYTF; CDR3 DNA: TGTGCCAGCAGTTACGGGGACTTAGGGCCCTATGGCTACACCTTC
V gene: TRBV27; J gene: TRBJ2-3; clone size: few; D gene: NA; CDR3 protein: CASRSDSNTDTQYF; CDR3 DNA: TGTGCCAGCAGGTCGGACAGCAACACAGATACGCAGTATTTT
V gene: TRBV29-1; J gene: TRBJ2-1; clone size: few; D gene: TRBD1; CDR3 protein: CSVGQGASYNEQFF; CDR3 DNA: TGCAGCGTTGGACAGGGGGCATCCTACAATGAGCAGTTCTTC
V gene: TRBV10-2; J gene: TRBJ2-2; clone size: NA; D gene: TRBD1; CDR3 protein: CASKGQGKTGELFF; CDR3 DNA: TGCGCCAGCAAGGGACAGGGGAAGACCGGGGAGCTGTTTTTT
V gene: TRBV20-1; J gene: TRBJ2-1; clone size: NA; D gene: NA; CDR3 protein: CSAGRVSGYGFF; CDR3 DNA: TGCAGTGCTGGGCGAGTATCGGGGTACGGGTTCTTC
V gene: TRBV2; J gene: TRBJ2-3; clone size: many; D gene: NA; CDR3 protein: CASSELETDTQYF; CDR3 DNA: TGTGCCAGCAGTGAGTTAGAGACAGATACGCAGTATTTT
V gene: TRBV29-1; J gene: TRBJ1-2; clone size: few; D gene: TRBD1; CDR3 protein: CSVEGQGLGYGYTF; CDR3 DNA: TGCAGCGTTGAAGGACAGGGCCTCGGCTATGGCTACACCTTC
V gene: TRBV2; J gene: TRBJ2-7; clone size: many; D gene: NA; CDR3 protein: CASSERGNYEQYF; CDR3 DNA: TGTGCCAGCAGTGAACGGGGAAACTACGAGCAGTACTTC
V gene: TRBV11-2; J gene: TRBJ1-4; clone size: many; D gene: NA; CDR3 protein: CASQKRTNEKLFF; CDR3 DNA: TGTGCCAGCCAAAAGAGAACCAATGAAAAACTGTTTTTT
V gene: TRBV7-2; J gene: TRBJ2-7; clone size: many; D gene: NA; CDR3 protein: CASSLGSYLSYEQYF; CDR3 DNA: TGTGCCAGCAGCTTAGGATCTTACCTCTCCTACGAGCAGTACTTC
V gene: TRBV6-2/TRBV6-3; J gene: TRBJ2-1; clone size: NA; D gene: TRBD2; CDR3 protein: CASRVGLAGPEQFF; CDR3 DNA: TGTGCCAGCCGTGTCGGGCTAGCGGGTCCTGAGCAGTTCTTC
V gene: TRBV19; J gene: TRBJ2-1; clone size: few; D gene: TRBD2; CDR3 protein: CASSPYPGLAGPNEQFF; CDR3 DNA: TGTGCCAGTAGTCCGTATCCGGGACTAGCGGGACCCAATGAGCAGTTCTTC
V gene: TRBV12-3/TRBV12-4; J gene: TRBJ2-7; clone size: many; D gene: TRBD2; CDR3 protein: CASSVGTSLLRYEQYF; CDR3 DNA: TGTGCCAGCAGTGTGGGGACTAGCTTATTGCGCTACGAGCAGTACTTC
V gene: TRBV28; J gene: TRBJ2-7; clone size: few; D gene: NA; CDR3 protein: CASSLDPEEQYF; CDR3 DNA: TGTGCCAGCAGTCTGGACCCGGAAGAGCAGTACTTC
V gene: TRBV6-1; J gene: TRBJ1-5; clone size: few; D gene: NA; CDR3 protein: CASSPRLEQPQHF; CDR3 DNA: TGTGCCAGCAGTCCGCGACTCGAACAGCCCCAGCATTTT
V gene: TRBV29-1; J gene: TRBJ2-7; clone size: few; D gene: TRBD2; CDR3 protein: CSVEGIAGTPADEQYF; CDR3 DNA: TGCAGCGTTGAAGGGATAGCGGGAACCCCAGCTGACGAGCAGTACTTC
V gene: TRBV20-1; J gene: TRBJ1-5; clone size: few; D gene: TRBD1; CDR3 protein: CSASDSPRQGDQPQHF; CDR3 DNA: TGCAGTGCTTCCGACTCTCCTCGACAGGGGGATCAGCCCCAGCATTTT
V gene: TRBV6-1; J gene: TRBJ2-7; clone size: many; D gene: NA; CDR3 protein: CASTLTTGKLTYEQYF; CDR3 DNA: TGTGCCAGCACCTTAACAACAGGGAAATTAACCTACGAGCAGTACTTC
V gene: TRBV4-1; J gene: TRBJ2-3; clone size: NA; D gene: NA; CDR3 protein: CASSQDRPADTQYF; CDR3 DNA: TGCGCCAGCAGCCAAGATCGGCCGGCAGATACGCAGTATTTT
V gene: TRBV18; J gene: TRBJ2-4; clone size: NA; D gene: NA; CDR3 protein: CASSPQSTVAKNIQYF; CDR3 DNA: TGTGCCAGCTCACCTCAGAGTACCGTAGCCAAAAACATTCAGTACTTC